This T cell receptor beta chain came from a study of CD4+ T cells in melanoma (dated by TCRdb to the early 2020s). With respect to the entire study: Neoantigen-specific CD4+ T cells in human melanoma were investigated in the study. What the authors observed across the whole study: The report described a correlation between neoantigen-specific CD4+ T cells and the function of CD8+ T cells, macrophages and B cells. Diverse differentiation states were reported to be shown by neoantigen-specific CD4+ T cells in melanoma.

The CDR3 covers 14 residues, taking in both the cysteine and the phenylalanine. Only CDR3 DNA is held: 42 bases, read in frame from base 1. The V end gives up 7 bases and the J end 5 bases, leaving 10 bases in the junction not matched to a gene. CDR1 and CDR2 were assigned from the germline V gene (reference sequence) as MNHEY and SMNVEV. A note on this clone: Its cognate antigen has yet to be identified. No base quality information exists; no much larger clone differs at one position.

Libraries were made using the immunoSEQ multiplex PCR assay. TCRdb carries this immuneACCESS record with in-frame sequences only. Its versions omit some clonotypes, under half of them owing to an unresolved V gene in the studies checked, with the rest unexplained. Present in this sample are approximately 110,000 clones, around 93% of which were seen just once. Roughly 3.1% of the sample is in the top ten clones. Donors were patients with melanoma. Sample: peripheral blood. The source of this sequence is a human donor with melanoma. This sequence uses TRBV27 and TRBJ1-1; TRBD1 fits 7 bases in the junction. The bases are TGTGCCAGCAAGAACCCGACAGGGAGGACTGAAGCTTTCTTT. This codes for CASKNPTGRTEAFF.